This T cell receptor (beta chain) was profiled in a study of identical twins. Germline V CDR1 and CDR2: MGHRA, YSYEKL. The trim removed 3 bases at V and 3 bases at J, leaving 9 bases unmatched. This CDR3 is 17 amino acids long. cDNA molecules carried unique molecular identifiers, and template switching added a universal primer site. TCRdb processed the 5' RACE reads anew with MiXCR; each CDR3 protein has one entry. The repertoire holds about 530,000 distinct CDR3 sequences, with approximately 20% as singletons. These data also formed part of another study, on yellow fever vaccine responses in identical twins. That report adds: Twins' vaccine T cell responses reportedly seemed partly convergent and partly personalized.

The sequenced sample was CD4+ T cells sorted from blood. The chain joins TRBV4-1 to TRBJ2-1, with 9 positions matching TRBD2. The receptor was derived from a woman younger than 30 in good health. Here the CDR3 DNA reads TGCGCCAGCAGCCACCCTAGCGGGAAAGTTCTCTACAATGAGCAGTTCTTC. Its protein is CASSHPSGKVLYNEQFF.